This section outlines one TCR beta chain sequence together with its context. The antigen remains unidentified. All donors comprised healthy Caucasians. This sample is drawn from a study of identical twins. Study findings and constraints: Among monozygotic twins, out-of-frame TCR alpha sharing exceeded what models predicted. Beta out-of-frame twin sharing showed a weaker excess.

A universal primer site was incorporated via template switching, and the cDNA contained unique molecular identifiers. Each CDR3 protein gets one entry after TCRdb re-called the 5' RACE reads with MiXCR. The sample carries roughly 250,000 distinct CDR3 sequences, 5.5% to 7% recorded once. Germline V gene sequence: CDR1 MNHNS, CDR2 SASEGT. Trimming pared 5 bases from V and 3 bases from J, leaving 14 bases between. The CDR3 runs 15 residues. The sample was also linked to a second study, of yellow fever vaccine responses in identical twins.

This receptor was taken from a woman younger than 30 in good health. This sequence joins TRBV6-1 and TRBJ1-5; maybe TRBD1 (5 bases). Source material: memory (CD45RO+) T cells sorted from blood. The DNA for the CDR3 is TGTGCCAGCAGTCTCAGGGCAGGGATCAATCAGCCCCAGCATTTT. Translation gives CASSLRAGINQPQHF.